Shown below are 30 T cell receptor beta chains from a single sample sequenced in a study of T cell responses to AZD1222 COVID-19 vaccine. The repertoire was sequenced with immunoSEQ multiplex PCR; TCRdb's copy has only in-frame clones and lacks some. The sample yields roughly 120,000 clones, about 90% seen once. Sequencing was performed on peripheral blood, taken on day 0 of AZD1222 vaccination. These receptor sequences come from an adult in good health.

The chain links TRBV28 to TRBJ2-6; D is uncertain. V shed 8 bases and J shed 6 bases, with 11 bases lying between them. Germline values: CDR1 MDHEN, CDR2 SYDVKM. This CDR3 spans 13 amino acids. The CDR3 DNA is TGTGCCAGCCGGTTGTCAGAGGCCAACGTCCTGACTTTC. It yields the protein CASRLSEANVLTF.

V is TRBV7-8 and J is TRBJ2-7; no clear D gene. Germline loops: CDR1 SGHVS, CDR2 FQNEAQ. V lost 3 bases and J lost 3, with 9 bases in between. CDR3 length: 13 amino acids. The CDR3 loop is CASSFVGVYEQYF. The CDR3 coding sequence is TGTGCCAGCAGCTTCGTCGGCGTCTACGAGCAGTACTTC.

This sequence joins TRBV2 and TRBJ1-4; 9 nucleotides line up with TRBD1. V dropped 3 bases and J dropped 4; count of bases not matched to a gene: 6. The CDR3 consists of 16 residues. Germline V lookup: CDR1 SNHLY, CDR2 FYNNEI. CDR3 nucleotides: TGTGCCAGCAGTGATCGAGGGACAGGGAATAATGAAAAACTGTTTTTT. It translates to CASSDRGTGNNEKLFF.

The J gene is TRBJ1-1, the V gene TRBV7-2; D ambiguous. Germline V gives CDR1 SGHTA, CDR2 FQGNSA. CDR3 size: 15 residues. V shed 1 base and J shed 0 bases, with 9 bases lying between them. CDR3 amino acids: CASSLVAGLNTEAFF. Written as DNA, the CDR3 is TGTGCCAGCAGCTTAGTTGCGGGGTTGAACACTGAAGCTTTCTTT.

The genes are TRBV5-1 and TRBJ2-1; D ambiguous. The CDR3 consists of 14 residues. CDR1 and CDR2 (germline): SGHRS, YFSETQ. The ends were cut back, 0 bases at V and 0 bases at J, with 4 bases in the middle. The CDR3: CASSLDGSYNEQFF. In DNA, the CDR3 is TGCGCCAGCAGCTTGGACGGCTCCTACAATGAGCAGTTCTTC.

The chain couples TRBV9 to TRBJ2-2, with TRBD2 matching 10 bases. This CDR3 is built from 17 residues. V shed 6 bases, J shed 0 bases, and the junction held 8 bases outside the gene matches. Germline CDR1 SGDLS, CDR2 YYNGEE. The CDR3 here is CASTKGAGGSNTGELFF. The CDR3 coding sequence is TGTGCCAGCACCAAGGGAGCGGGAGGGTCGAACACCGGGGAGCTGTTTTTT. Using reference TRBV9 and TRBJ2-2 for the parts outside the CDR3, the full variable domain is DSGVTQTPKHLITATGQRVTLRCSPRSGDLSVYWYQQSLDQGLQFLIQYYNGEERAKGNILERFSAQQFPDLHSELNLSSLELGDSALYFCASTKGAGGSNTGELFFGEGSRLTVL.

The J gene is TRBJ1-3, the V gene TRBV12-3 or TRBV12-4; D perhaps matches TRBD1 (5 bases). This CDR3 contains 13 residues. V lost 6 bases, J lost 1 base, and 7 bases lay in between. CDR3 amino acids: CASRGGSGNTIYF. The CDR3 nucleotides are TGTGCCAGCAGGGGGGGGTCTGGAAACACCATATATTTT.

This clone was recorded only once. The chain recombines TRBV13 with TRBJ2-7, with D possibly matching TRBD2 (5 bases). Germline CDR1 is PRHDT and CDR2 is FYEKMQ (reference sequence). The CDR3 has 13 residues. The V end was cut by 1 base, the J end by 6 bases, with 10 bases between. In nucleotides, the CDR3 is TGTGCCAGCAGCTTAGAGAGGGCCCGCGAGCAGTACTTC. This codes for CASSLERAREQYF.

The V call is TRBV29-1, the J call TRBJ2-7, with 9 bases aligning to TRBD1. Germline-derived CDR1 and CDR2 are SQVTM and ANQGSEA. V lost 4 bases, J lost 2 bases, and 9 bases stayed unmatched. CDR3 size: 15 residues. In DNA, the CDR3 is TGCAGCGTTGTTAATACAGGGGGCATGACCTACGAGCAGTACTTC. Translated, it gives CSVVNTGGMTYEQYF.

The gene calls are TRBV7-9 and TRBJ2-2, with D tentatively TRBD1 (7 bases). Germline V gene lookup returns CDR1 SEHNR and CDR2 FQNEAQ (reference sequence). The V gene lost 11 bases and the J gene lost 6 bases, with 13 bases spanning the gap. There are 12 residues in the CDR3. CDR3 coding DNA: TGTGCCCCCAGGGGGGAATCCGGGGAGCTGTTTTTT. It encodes CAPRGESGELFF.

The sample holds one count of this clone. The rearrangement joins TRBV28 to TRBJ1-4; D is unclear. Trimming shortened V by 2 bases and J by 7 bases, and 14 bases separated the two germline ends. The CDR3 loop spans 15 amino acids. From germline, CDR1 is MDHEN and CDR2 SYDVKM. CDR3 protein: CASSLLPSRSEKLFF. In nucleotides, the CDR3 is TGTGCCAGCAGTTTACTTCCCAGTCGGAGTGAAAAACTGTTTTTT.

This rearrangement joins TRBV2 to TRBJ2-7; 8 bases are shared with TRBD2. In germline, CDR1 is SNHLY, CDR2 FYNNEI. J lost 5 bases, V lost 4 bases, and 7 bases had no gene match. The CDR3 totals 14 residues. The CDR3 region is CASSAHLAGDEQYF. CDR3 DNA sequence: TGTGCCAGCAGTGCACACCTAGCGGGTGACGAGCAGTACTTC.

CDR3 sequence reads: CSAGRVQRETQYF. CDR3 DNA: TGCAGCGCTGGACGGGTCCAGAGAGAGACCCAGTACTTC. The genes are TRBV29-1 and TRBJ2-5; no clear D gene. V dropped 7 bases and J dropped 4 bases, with 16 bases sitting between them. This CDR3 is built from 13 residues. From germline, CDR1 is SQVTM and CDR2 ANQGSEA.

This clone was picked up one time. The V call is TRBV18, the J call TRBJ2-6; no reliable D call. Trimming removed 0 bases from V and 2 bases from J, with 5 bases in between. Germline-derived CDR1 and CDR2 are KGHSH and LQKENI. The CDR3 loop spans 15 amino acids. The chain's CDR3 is CASSPPPAGANVLTF. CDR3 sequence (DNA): TGTGCCAGCTCACCACCGCCAGCTGGGGCCAACGTCCTGACTTTC.

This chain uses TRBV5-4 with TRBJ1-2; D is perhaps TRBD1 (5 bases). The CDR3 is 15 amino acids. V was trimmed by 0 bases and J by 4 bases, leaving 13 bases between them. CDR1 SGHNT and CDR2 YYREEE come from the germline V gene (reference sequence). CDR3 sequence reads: CASSLGLQDSYGYTF. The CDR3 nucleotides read TGTGCCAGCAGCTTGGGCCTACAGGATTCCTATGGCTACACCTTC.

CDR3 sequence: CASSLYSGANVLTF. Here the CDR3 DNA reads TGTGCCAGCAGTCTGTACTCTGGGGCCAACGTCCTGACTTTC. This sequence joins TRBV2 and TRBJ2-6, with no clear D. Germline CDR1 is SNHLY and CDR2 is FYNNEI. The germline V and J ends were trimmed by 5 bases and 0 bases, with 5 bases remaining between them. This CDR3 is built from 14 residues.

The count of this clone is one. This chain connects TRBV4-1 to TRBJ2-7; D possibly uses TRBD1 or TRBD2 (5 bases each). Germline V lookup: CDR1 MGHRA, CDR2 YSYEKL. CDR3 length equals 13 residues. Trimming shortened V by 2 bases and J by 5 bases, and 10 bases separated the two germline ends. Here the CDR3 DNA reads TGCGCCAGCAGCCAAAAGGGACGGGACGAGCAGTACTTC. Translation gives CASSQKGRDEQYF.

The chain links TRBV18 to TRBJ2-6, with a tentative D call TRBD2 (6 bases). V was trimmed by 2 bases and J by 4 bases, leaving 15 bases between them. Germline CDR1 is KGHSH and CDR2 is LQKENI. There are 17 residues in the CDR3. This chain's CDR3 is CASSPGLPAGGANVLTF. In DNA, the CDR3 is TGTGCCAGCTCACCAGGTCTACCTGCGGGAGGGGCCAACGTCCTGACTTTC.

The CDR3 nucleotides read TGTGCCAGCAGCCAGTTGACAGGAACAGAGCGTGGCTACACCTTC. Its protein is CASSQLTGTERGYTF. This chain links TRBV3-1 (or the pseudogene TRBV3-2) with TRBJ1-2, with a tentative D call TRBD1 (6 bases). Germline V CDR1 and CDR2: LGHDT, YNNKEL (reference sequence). Trimming took off 3 bases at V and 7 bases at J, with 18 bases between the two ends. The CDR3 spans 15 residues.

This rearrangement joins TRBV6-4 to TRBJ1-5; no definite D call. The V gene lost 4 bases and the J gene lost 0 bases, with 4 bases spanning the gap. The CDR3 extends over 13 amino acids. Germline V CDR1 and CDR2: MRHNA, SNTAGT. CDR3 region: CASSVHSNQPQHF. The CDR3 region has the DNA TGTGCCAGCAGTGTTCATAGCAATCAGCCCCAGCATTTT.

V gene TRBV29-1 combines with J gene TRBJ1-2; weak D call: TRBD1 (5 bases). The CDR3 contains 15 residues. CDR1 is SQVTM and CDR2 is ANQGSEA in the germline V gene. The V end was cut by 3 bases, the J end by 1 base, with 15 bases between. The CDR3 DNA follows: TGCAGCGTTGACGGGGACGTACTTCTTAACTATGGCTACACCTTC. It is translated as CSVDGDVLLNYGYTF.

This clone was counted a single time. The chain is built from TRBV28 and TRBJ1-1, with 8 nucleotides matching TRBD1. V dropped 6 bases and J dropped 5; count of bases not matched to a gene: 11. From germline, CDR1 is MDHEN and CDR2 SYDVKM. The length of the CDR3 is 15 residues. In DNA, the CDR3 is TGTGCCAGCAGCCGGGACAGGTCGGGATTGACTGAAGCTTTCTTT. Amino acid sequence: CASSRDRSGLTEAFF.

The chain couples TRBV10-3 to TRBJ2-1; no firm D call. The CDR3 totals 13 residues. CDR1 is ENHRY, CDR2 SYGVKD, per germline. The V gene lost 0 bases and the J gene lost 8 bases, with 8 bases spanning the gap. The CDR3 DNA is TGTGCCATCAGTGAGTCAGGGATCCATGAGCAGTTCTTC. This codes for CAISESGIHEQFF.

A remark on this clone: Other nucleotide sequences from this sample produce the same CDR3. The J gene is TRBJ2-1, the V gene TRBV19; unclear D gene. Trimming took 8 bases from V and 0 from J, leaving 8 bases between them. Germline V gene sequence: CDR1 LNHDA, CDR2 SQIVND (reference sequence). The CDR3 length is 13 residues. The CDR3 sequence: CASGGSSYNEQFF. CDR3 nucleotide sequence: TGTGCCAGTGGCGGCTCCTCCTACAATGAGCAGTTCTTC.

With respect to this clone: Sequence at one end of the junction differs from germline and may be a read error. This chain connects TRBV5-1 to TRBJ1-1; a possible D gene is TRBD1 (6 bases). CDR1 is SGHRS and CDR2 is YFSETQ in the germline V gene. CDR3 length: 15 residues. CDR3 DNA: TGCGCCAGCAGCGGAAAAGGGGGGGGGAACCCTGAAGCTTTCTTT. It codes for CASSGKGGGNPEAFF.

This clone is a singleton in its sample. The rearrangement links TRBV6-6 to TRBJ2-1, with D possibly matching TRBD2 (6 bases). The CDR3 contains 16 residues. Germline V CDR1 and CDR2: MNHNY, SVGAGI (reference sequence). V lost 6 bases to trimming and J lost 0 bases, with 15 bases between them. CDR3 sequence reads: CASRPHSGSSYNEQFF. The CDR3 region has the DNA TGTGCCAGCAGACCCCATAGCGGCAGCTCCTACAATGAGCAGTTCTTC.

CDR3 sequence reads: CASSSYQGLAEAFF. CDR3 in DNA: TGTGCCAGCAGCTCCTATCAGGGACTCGCTGAAGCTTTCTTT. The chain uses TRBV7-2 and TRBJ1-1, with a weak D call TRBD1 (5 bases). The CDR3 consists of 14 residues. Trimming stripped 4 bases from V and 6 bases from J, with 15 bases between. CDR1 SGHTA and CDR2 FQGNSA come from the germline V gene.

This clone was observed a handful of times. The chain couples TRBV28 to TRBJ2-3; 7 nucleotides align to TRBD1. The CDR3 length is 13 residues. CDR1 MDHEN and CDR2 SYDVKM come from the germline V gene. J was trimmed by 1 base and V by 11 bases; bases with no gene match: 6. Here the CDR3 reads CAGVDRRTDTQYF. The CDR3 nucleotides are TGTGCCGGGGTGGACAGGCGCACAGATACGCAGTATTTT.

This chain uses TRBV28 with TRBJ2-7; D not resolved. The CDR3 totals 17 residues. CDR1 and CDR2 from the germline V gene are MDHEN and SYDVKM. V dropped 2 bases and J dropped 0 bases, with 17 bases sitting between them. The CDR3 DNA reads TGTGCCAGCAGTTTAGGGCGCCTAGGGCTGAGCTCCTACGAGCAGTACTTC. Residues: CASSLGRLGLSSYEQYF. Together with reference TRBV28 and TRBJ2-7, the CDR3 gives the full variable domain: DVKVTQSSRYLVKRTGEKVFLECVQDMDHENMFWYRQDPGLGLRLIYFSYDVKMKEKGDIPEGYSVSREKKERFSLILESASTNQTSMYLCASSLGRLGLSSYEQYFGPGTRLTVT.

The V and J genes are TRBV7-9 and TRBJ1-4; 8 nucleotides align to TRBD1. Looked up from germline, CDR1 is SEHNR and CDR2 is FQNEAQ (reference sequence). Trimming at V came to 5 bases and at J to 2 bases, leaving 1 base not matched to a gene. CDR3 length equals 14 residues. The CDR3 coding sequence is TGTGCCAGCAGCAACAGGGGGACTAATGAAAAACTGTTTTTT. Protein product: CASSNRGTNEKLFF. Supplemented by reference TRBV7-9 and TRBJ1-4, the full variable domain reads DTGVSQNPRHKITKRGQNVTFRCDPISEHNRLYWYRQTLGQGPEFLTYFQNEAQLEKSRLLSDRFSAERPKGSFSTLEIQRTEQGDSAMYLCASSNRGTNEKLFFGSGTQLSVL.